Included here is one T cell receptor (beta chain) sequence, with context. The antigen remains undetermined. Hyperthyroidism of Graves' type that showed no ophthalmopathy progression within 18 months was stable. This entry belongs to a study of T cells in Graves' hyperthyroidism and ophthalmopathy. Study-level information: Peripheral blood was obtained at initial diagnosis, preceding any treatment. Whole-study findings and limits: Ophthalmopathy got predicted by the model a median around six months before its onset.

The germline CDR1 and CDR2 sequences are SGHTA and FQGNSA. V shed 6 bases and J 3 bases; nucleotides not matched to a gene: 7. The CDR3 has 15 amino acids. RNA transcripts served as the template for amplifying TCR beta CDR3 regions. When the TCR CDR3 underwent first-round RT-PCR, the HTBI primer set was used. From the multiplex PCR reads, TCRdb called clonotypes with MiXCR, one entry per CDR3 protein. The sample holds approximately 640,000 distinct CDR3 sequences, 15% to 20% seen once. The genes are TRBV7-2 and TRBJ2-7; TRBD1 aligns across 11 bases. Material for sequencing was blood. The TCR originated in a man aged 45-60 years with Graves' hyperthyroidism. The DNA for the CDR3 is TGTGCCAGCAGACTACCCGGGACAGGGGGCTACGAGCAGTACTTC. Protein product: CASRLPGTGGYEQYF.